This T cell receptor beta chain was recorded in a study of blood T cell repertoires in COVID-19. Trimming cost V 5 bases and J 9 bases; bases outside gene matches: 6. This CDR3 has 12 amino acids. Germline V gives CDR1 SGHVS, CDR2 FQNEAQ. Using immunoSEQ multiplex PCR, the repertoire was profiled, and TCRdb retains in-frame clones only, with some absent. The sample lists more than 150,000 clones; 83% were seen once. The chain couples TRBV7-8 to TRBJ1-2; 7 bases map to TRBD1. This TCR came from a woman between 40 and 50 years old with acute or convalescent COVID-19. Sample: peripheral blood. CDR3 coding DNA: TGTGCCAGCAGCACCGGACAGGTGCGCTACACCTTC. Residues: CASSTGQVRYTF.